The rows below give T cell receptor beta chains drawn from one sample of a study of control samples from healthy donors and cancer patients. The table came from immunoSEQ multiplex PCR; TCRdb's copy has only in-frame clones and leaves some out. This sample yields about 140,000 clones, of which roughly nine tenths are seen a single time; roughly 10% belongs to the top ten. Specimen: blood. The receptors here all came from a young woman in good health. Each CDR3 is given with its conserved first and last residue. The D gene is left open where the match is weak. Where a row states a size, it is once, few, many or the class of an expanded clone; other rows omit it.

TRBV7-9	.	TRBJ2-7	.	TGTGCCAGCAACGAAGGGAAGGGAAAGTCCTACGAGCAGTACTTC	CASNEGKGKSYEQYF
TRBV5-6	few	TRBJ2-7	.	TGTGCCAGCAGCTTCCATCTCGAGCAGTACTTC	CASSFHLEQYF
TRBV5-1	once	TRBJ1-1	.	TGCGCCAGCAGCGAAGGATCCGGACAGAACACTGAAGCTTTCTTT	CASSEGSGQNTEAFF
TRBV4-2	.	TRBJ2-2	.	TGTGCCAGCAGCCGGGGGTGGGACCCCACCGGGGAGCTGTTTTTT	CASSRGWDPTGELFF
TRBV19	.	TRBJ2-1	.	TGTGCCAGTAGTATTTCACTAACATACAATGAGCAGTTCTTC	CASSISLTYNEQFF
TRBV30	once	TRBJ2-3	.	TGTGCCTGGAGTGGTCGGGTTAGCACAGATACGCAGTATTTT	CAWSGRVSTDTQYF
TRBV9	.	TRBJ2-2	.	TGTGCCAGCAGCGTGTCCACCGGGGAGCTGTTTTTT	CASSVSTGELFF
TRBV7-2	.	TRBJ2-7	TRBD2	TGTGCCAGCAGCTTCGATAGCGGGGGAAGCTACGAGCAGTACTTC	CASSFDSGGSYEQYF
TRBV5-6	.	TRBJ2-2	TRBD1	TGTGCCAGCAGCCCTGGGACAGGGAGGACCGGGGAGCTGTTTTTT	CASSPGTGRTGELFF
TRBV11-2	.	TRBJ2-1	TRBD2	TGTGCCAGCAGCCGATTGGGGGGGACTAGCGGGTTTCGGGAGCAGTTCTTC	CASSRLGGTSGFREQFF
TRBV10-1	once	TRBJ1-5	TRBD1	TGCGCCAGCAGTCCAAGGACAGGTATCGATTATAGCAATCAGCCCCAGCATTTT	CASSPRTGIDYSNQPQHF
TRBV28	.	TRBJ2-5	TRBD2	TGTGCCACCCTCGGGACTAGCTGGGAGACCCAGTACTTC	CATLGTSWETQYF
TRBV6-5	.	TRBJ1-5	TRBD1	TGTGCCAGCAGTACCCAACCGGGACAGGCCCAAATCCGGCATTTT	CASSTQPGQAQIRHF
TRBV7-8	.	TRBJ1-2	.	TGTGCCAGCAGCTTAGGTGCAGGAGACTATGGCTACACCTTC	CASSLGAGDYGYTF
TRBV6-2/TRBV6-3	.	TRBJ1-3	.	TGTGCCAGCAGTTATTGGGGATCCGGAAACACCATATATTTT	CASSYWGSGNTIYF
TRBV5-4	.	TRBJ2-7	TRBD2	TGTGCCAGCAGCTCACCCGGACTAGACAGCGAGCAGTACTTC	CASSSPGLDSEQYF